This T cell receptor beta chain was recovered during a study of tumor and adjacent non-tumor tissue in lung cancer. Three rounds of nested PCR, following a modified ARM-PCR protocol, produced the TCRbeta library. Via MiXCR, TCRdb re-called the multiplex PCR reads, giving one row per CDR3 protein. The data show more than 95,000 distinct CDR3 sequences, 66% seen once. CDR3 length: 14 residues. Germline V gene lookup returns CDR1 MNHNY and CDR2 SVGAGI (reference sequence). The germline V and J ends were trimmed by 7 bases and 5 bases, with 15 bases remaining between them. No cell sorting was done before RNA was extracted from the tissue. Study-wide results and caveats: Significantly higher TCR diversity was found in tumor than normal lung.

This clonotype was counted between two and nine times. The antigen is undetermined. V is TRBV6-6 and J is TRBJ2-1, with D perhaps matching TRBD1 or TRBD2 (5 bases each). The receptor was isolated from a man younger than 45 with non-small cell lung cancer. Sequenced: lung tumor tissue. CDR3 sequence: CASKLRDQDNEQFF. CDR3 nucleotides: TGTGCCAGCAAGTTAAGGGACCAGGACAATGAGCAGTTCTTC.